This T cell receptor beta chain derives from a study of T cells in Graves' hyperthyroidism and ophthalmopathy. Amplified TCR beta CDR3 regions derived from RNA transcripts. The TCR CDR3 first-round RT-PCR relied on the HTBI primer set. TCRdb ran MiXCR on the multiplex PCR reads and lists one entry per CDR3 protein. The table includes fewer than 600,000 distinct CDR3 sequences, 14% detected once. V lost 1 base, J lost 7 bases, and 8 bases lay in between. There are 13 residues in the CDR3. The study defined stable Graves' hyperthyroidism as no ophthalmopathy progression within 18 months. This clonotype was counted at least ten times.

The TCR was taken from a woman between 18 and 29 years old with Graves' hyperthyroidism. The specimen sequenced was blood. V and J are TRBV12-3 or TRBV12-4 and TRBJ1-5; D not resolved. CDR3 residues: CASSLGGRQPQHF. CDR3 coding DNA: TGTGCCAGCAGTTTAGGGGGTCGCCAGCCCCAGCATTTT.